One and the same sample provided the 10 T cell receptor beta chains below, sequenced in a study of shared clonotypes between healthy human individuals. Repertoires were generated with immunoSEQ multiplex PCR, while TCRdb's copy carries only in-frame clones and drops some. The table includes over a million clones, 60% to 80% detected once. Input material: memory CD4+ T cells sorted from blood. Subset specified: CD45RA-negative fraction. The receptors were gathered from a man aged 18 to 30 in good health.

This clone was observed a single time. This chain joins TRBV5-1 and TRBJ1-4; possibly TRBD1 for D (6 bases). V was trimmed by 2 bases and J by 5 bases, leaving 10 bases between them. This CDR3 is 14 amino acids long. In germline, CDR1 is SGHRS, CDR2 YFSETQ. CDR3 residues: CASSLSQGNEKLFF. In DNA, the CDR3 is TGCGCCAGCAGCTTATCTCAGGGGAATGAAAAACTGTTTTTT.

The CDR3 loop is CASSLVGSEQYF. CDR3 nucleotide sequence: TGTGCCAGCAGTTTAGTCGGGAGTGAGCAGTACTTC. The rearrangement links TRBV28 to TRBJ2-7; tentative D call: TRBD2 (6 bases). Germline V gives CDR1 MDHEN, CDR2 SYDVKM. Trimming pared 2 bases from V and 7 bases from J, leaving 9 bases between. The CDR3 has 12 residues.

This clone was seen only once. The chain uses TRBV9 and TRBJ2-1, with TRBD2 matching over 9 bases. V gave up 1 base and J gave up 7 bases; unmatched junction bases: 18. CDR3 length equals 19 residues. Germline V gives CDR1 SGDLS, CDR2 YYNGEE. The CDR3 bases are TGTGCCAGCAGCGTAACCGCTACATTAGCGGGAGCCTCGGAGAATGAGCAGTTCTTC. It encodes CASSVTATLAGASENEQFF.

This chain uses TRBV2 with TRBJ2-5, with 8 positions matching TRBD2. J gave up 5 bases and V 4 bases, and 6 bases lay outside the gene matches. The CDR3 runs 14 residues. Germline lookup yields CDR1 SNHLY and CDR2 FYNNEI. The CDR3 coding sequence is TGTGCCAGCAGTGTCGGACTAGCTGGGGAGACCCAGTACTTC. It translates to CASSVGLAGETQYF.

V gene TRBV6-1 combines with J gene TRBJ1-5; the D gene is possibly TRBD1 (5 bases). Trimming removed 4 bases at V and 7 bases at J, with 8 bases between. CDR3 length equals 12 residues. CDR1 MNHNS and CDR2 SASEGT come from the germline V gene. CDR3 bases: TGTGCCAGCAGTGGAGGGGTCCAGCCCCAGCATTTT. Its protein product is CASSGGVQPQHF.

This clone was recorded a few times. V and J are TRBV2 and TRBJ2-2; perhaps TRBD2 as D (5 bases). V was clipped by 6 bases and J by 1 base, with 12 bases between them. Germline CDR1 and CDR2: SNHLY and FYNNEI. This CDR3 comprises 15 residues. The CDR3 region is CASSPGGGNTGELFF. The CDR3 DNA reads TGTGCCAGCAGCCCCGGAGGCGGGAACACCGGGGAGCTGTTTTTT.

The chain recombines TRBV10-2 with TRBJ1-4; 11 bases match TRBD1. The V gene's germline CDR1 is WSHSY and CDR2 SAAADI. The junction had 15 bases not matched to a gene; V was cut back by 6 bases and J by 6 bases. The CDR3 covers 18 residues. CDR3: CASRHRRTGGDSDEKLFF. CDR3 DNA sequence: TGCGCCAGCAGACACCGAAGGACAGGGGGCGATTCTGATGAAAAACTGTTTTTT.

V gene TRBV18 combines with J gene TRBJ2-7; 10 nucleotides match TRBD1. Germline V gene data show CDR1 as KGHSH and CDR2 as LQKENI. Unmatched junction bases numbered 3, after V lost 5 bases and J lost 5 bases. The CDR3 is 13 amino acids. The CDR3 loop is CASSAGTGDEQYF. DNA for the CDR3: TGTGCCAGCTCAGCCGGGACAGGGGACGAGCAGTACTTC.

This clone was seen more than once but under ten times. The same CDR3 arises from other DNA sequences in this sample as well. V gene TRBV6-1 combines with J gene TRBJ2-7; D ambiguous. The V gene lost 0 bases and the J gene lost 6 bases, with 9 bases spanning the gap. The germline gives CDR1 MNHNS, CDR2 SASEGT. The CDR3 runs to 13 residues. This chain's CDR3 is CASSEARGSEQYF. CDR3 DNA sequence: TGTGCCAGCAGTGAAGCGCGAGGCTCCGAGCAGTACTTC.

This clone was counted a few times. In the same sample, other DNA sequences code for this CDR3. The chain recombines TRBV5-1 with TRBJ2-3, with D uncertain. This CDR3 has 12 residues. In germline, CDR1 is SGHRS, CDR2 YFSETQ. V gave up 4 bases and J gave up 2 bases, with 5 bases separating them. The DNA for the CDR3 is TGCGCCAGCAGCCCACCCACAGATACGCAGTATTTT. This encodes CASSPPTDTQYF.